This T cell receptor beta chain was retrieved from a study of T cells in Graves' hyperthyroidism and ophthalmopathy. Looking at the study overall: Upon initial diagnosis and before any treatment, peripheral blood was collected. Study results and caveats: It was a median about 7.1 months before onset that the model predicted ophthalmopathy. Among clonotypes expanded in thyroid above 0.001, most were also found in blood.

This clonotype appeared a few times. Antigen specificity is unknown. J lost 4 bases, V lost 8 bases, and 10 bases had no gene match. There are 15 residues in the CDR3. The germline gives CDR1 LNHNV, CDR2 YYDKDF (reference sequence). Template material for amplifying TCR beta CDR3 regions consisted of RNA transcripts. Carried out on the TCR CDR3, a first-round RT-PCR used the HTBI primer set. TCRdb called the multiplex PCR reads again in MiXCR, with one record for every CDR3 protein. The sample includes approximately 350,000 distinct CDR3 sequences, roughly 15% of them seen just once. In making diagnoses, clinical symptoms, serum thyroxine and TRAb, thyroid ultrasound and orbital computed tomography were all used.

The receptor was isolated from an older woman with Graves' ophthalmopathy. Sequenced input: blood. The rearrangement joins TRBV15 to TRBJ2-2; TRBD2 agrees at 7 bases. CDR3: CATRRGASGTGELFF. In DNA, the CDR3 is TGTGCCACCCGGCGGGGAGCTAGCGGCACCGGGGAGCTGTTTTTT.